Listed here are 7 T cell receptor beta chains from one sample, sequenced in a study of T cell clonotyping in hematopoietic cell transplantation. Time point reported: recipient sample about 28 days before transplant, after cytoreduction. Using immunoSEQ multiplex PCR, the repertoire was profiled, and TCRdb retains in-frame clones only, with some absent. The sample yields approximately 9,000 clones, around 85% seen once. The sequences come from peripheral blood mononuclear cells, collected before stem cell transplant. These TCRs come from a man aged 55 to 69 with acute myeloid leukemia. Some clones in this sample may be carry-over from other donors' samples.

The chain employs TRBV30 and TRBJ1-5; 8 nucleotides align to TRBD1. Germline CDR1 and CDR2: GTSNPN and SVGIG (reference sequence). V shed 3 bases, J shed 12 bases, and the junction held 10 bases outside the gene matches. The CDR3 has 13 residues. The CDR3 region has the DNA TGTGCCTGGAGAAACAGGGGGGGGGTTAGCCAGCATTTT. Protein product: CAWRNRGGVSQHF.

The chain employs TRBV9 and TRBJ1-1; D is possibly TRBD1 (5 bases). Germline CDR1 is SGDLS and CDR2 is YYNGEE. The CDR3 is 17 amino acids. With 0 bases removed from V and 0 bases from J, the gap between germline ends came to 15 bases. The CDR3 coding sequence is TGTGCCAGCAGCGTAGGGCAGGGAGAGGGAATGAACACTGAAGCTTTCTTT. It yields the protein CASSVGQGEGMNTEAFF.

The J gene is TRBJ2-1, the V gene TRBV7-3; the D gene is possibly TRBD2 (6 bases). From germline, CDR1 is SGHTA and CDR2 FQGTGA. Deletions cut 5 bases from V and 13 bases from J, with 12 bases between. There are 11 residues in the CDR3. The CDR3 spells CASSTGAGQFF. The CDR3 nucleotides are TGTGCCAGCAGCACAGGCGCGGGACAGTTCTTC.

The rearrangement uses TRBV2 and TRBJ2-1; TRBD2 aligns across 7 bases. V gave up 7 bases and J gave up 7 bases; unmatched junction bases: 10. The CDR3 extends over 14 amino acids. CDR1 is SNHLY and CDR2 is FYNNEI in the germline V gene. CDR3 loop: CASTAGVLVNEQFF. The CDR3 DNA sequence: TGTGCCAGCACGGCGGGAGTATTGGTTAATGAGCAGTTCTTC.

This clone was seen more than once but under ten times. The chain carries TRBV5-1 and TRBJ2-7; weak D call: TRBD1 (5 bases). The V end was cut by 0 bases, the J end by 1 base, with 8 bases between. The CDR3 extends over 14 amino acids. CDR1 is SGHRS and CDR2 is YFSETQ in the germline V gene. CDR3 region: CASSLDRFSYEQYF. The CDR3 DNA reads as TGCGCCAGCAGCTTGGACAGGTTTTCCTACGAGCAGTACTTC.

The chain joins TRBV6-5 to TRBJ1-1, with D hard to call. V was cut by 2 bases and J by 3 bases, with 13 bases left in between. Germline CDR1 reads MNHEY; CDR2 reads SVGAGI. The CDR3 is 15 residues long. CDR3 nucleotide sequence: TGTGCCAGCAGTTACGGTCGGATTGGCGACACTGAAGCTTTCTTT. This translates into CASSYGRIGDTEAFF.

The chain has TRBV5-1 and TRBJ1-1; tentatively, D is TRBD1 (5 bases). CDR1 is SGHRS, CDR2 YFSETQ, per germline. Trimming left V 0 bases short and J 6 bases short, with 15 bases between. The CDR3 has 15 residues. CDR3 nucleotides: TGCGCCAGCAGCTTGGCGGGCGGGGCAGAGGCTGAAGCTTTCTTT. Translation: CASSLAGGAEAEAFF. Complete variable domain (other parts from reference TRBV5-1 and TRBJ1-1): KAGVTQTPRYLIKTRGQQVTLSCSPISGHRSVSWYQQTPGQGLQFLFEYFSETQRNKGNFPGRFSGRQFSNSRSEMNVSTLELGDSALYLCASSLAGGAEAEAFFGQGTRLTVV.